This T cell receptor (beta chain) was sequenced during a study of CD8 T cells in Susac syndrome. Study-wide background: When blood was drawn, patients with Susac syndrome were on intravenous immunoglobulin alone, on corticosteroids, or therapy-naive.

The CDR3 length is 15 residues. J gave up 2 bases and V 2 bases, and 0 bases lay outside the gene matches. Looked up from germline, CDR1 is SGHDN and CDR2 is FVKESK. It was with random hexamers that 0.5 to 1 ug RNA was reverse transcribed. TCRdb analysed the immunoSEQ multiplex PCR reads with MiXCR anew, one entry per CDR3 protein. The sample yields 120,000 or so distinct CDR3 sequences, about 93% seen once. This chain connects TRBV14 to TRBJ2-7, with 13 bases lining up with TRBD2. The source material was CD8+ T cells from PBMCs. This sequence was found in a human donor with Susac syndrome. The DNA for the CDR3 is TGTGCCAGCAGCCAAACTAGCGGGAGGGCCTACGAGCAGTACTTC. It is translated as CASSQTSGRAYEQYF.